This record concerns one T cell receptor (beta chain) sequence. Its cognate antigen is unknown. CDR1 and CDR2 from the germline V gene are LNHNV and YYDKDF (reference sequence). Trimming took off 0 bases at V and 8 bases at J, with 19 bases between the two ends. The CDR3 totals 16 residues. This record comes from a study of CD8 T cells in ankylosing spondylitis. Study conclusions and caveats: Matched ankylosing spondylitis synovial fluid reportedly contained a significantly enriched population of disease-linked clones. Disease-linked clones, CD8+, were relatively rare in peripheral blood. Seven to nine highly homologous variants formed a TCR beta motif that appeared characteristic of ankylosing spondylitis blood.

Libraries of TCR beta came from quantitative 5'-RACE with molecular barcodes. Each CDR3 protein gets one entry after TCRdb re-called the 5' RACE reads with MiXCR. The sample gives some 350,000 distinct CDR3 sequences, roughly 14% of which show up once; 1.1% is in the top ten. The sequenced sample was blood, either unsorted or a sorted T cell fraction (not recorded which). The rearrangement links TRBV15 to TRBJ1-2; D gene uncertain. This TCR was recovered from a male donor with ankylosing spondylitis or in good health (not recorded which). CDR3 region: CATSRDRGVIYGGYTF. The CDR3 DNA reads TGTGCCACCAGCAGAGATCGGGGAGTAATCTATGGAGGCTACACCTTC. Supplemented by reference TRBV15 and TRBJ1-2, the full variable domain reads DAMVIQNPRYQVTQFGKPVTLSCSQTLNHNVMYWYQQKSSQAPKLLFHYYDKDFNNEADTPDNFQSRRPNTSFCFLDIRSPGLGDTAMYLCATSRDRGVIYGGYTFGSGTRLTVV.